Presented here are 27 T cell receptor beta chains from one specimen sequenced in a study of cytomegalovirus exposure and HLA in healthy donors. In the PCR, 60 Vbeta and 13 Jbeta primers were used. Sequencing was performed with immunoSEQ multiplex PCR; in TCRdb, only in-frame clones are kept and a portion is missing. The repertoire includes around 140,000 clones, 70% to 85% of them detected once, and approximately 2.4% sits in the top ten. Sequenced material: PBMCs. The origin of the receptors is a male donor in good health and CMV-seronegative.

This chain connects TRBV28 to TRBJ2-7, with TRBD1 matching over 7 bases. Trimming removed 4 bases from V and 5 bases from J; junction bases left unmatched: 11. This CDR3 comprises 15 residues. CDR1 MDHEN and CDR2 SYDVKM come from the germline V gene. The CDR3 sequence is CASSSYRGIGNEQYF. DNA of the CDR3: TGTGCCAGCAGTTCCTACAGGGGAATAGGGAACGAGCAGTACTTC.

The rearrangement links TRBV9 to TRBJ2-1; D not certain. CDR3 length: 16 residues. The germline V and J ends were trimmed by 0 bases and 2 bases, with 12 bases remaining between them. Looked up from germline, CDR1 is SGDLS and CDR2 is YYNGEE. The chain's CDR3 is CASSVGLEATYNEQFF. The DNA of the CDR3 is TGTGCCAGCAGCGTAGGGCTAGAAGCCACCTACAATGAGCAGTTCTTC.

V and J are TRBV5-1 and TRBJ2-1; D may be TRBD2 (6 bases). V was trimmed by 0 bases and J by 5 bases, leaving 15 bases between them. Per germline, CDR1 SGHRS and CDR2 YFSETQ. The CDR3 runs 16 residues. DNA of the CDR3: TGCGCCAGCAGCTTGGCCGCCGGAGGGGCGAACAATGAGCAGTTCTTC. Protein product: CASSLAAGGANNEQFF. The full variable domain, its missing parts supplied by reference TRBV5-1 and TRBJ2-1, is KAGVTQTPRYLIKTRGQQVTLSCSPISGHRSVSWYQQTPGQGLQFLFEYFSETQRNKGNFPGRFSGRQFSNSRSEMNVSTLELGDSALYLCASSLAAGGANNEQFFGPGTRLTVL.

The gene calls are TRBV19 and TRBJ2-1; 9 nucleotides line up with TRBD2. This CDR3 has 15 amino acids. V lost 6 bases, J lost 7 bases, and 10 bases stayed unmatched. CDR1 and CDR2 (germline): LNHDA, SQIVND (reference sequence). DNA for the CDR3: TGTGCCAGTAGGGAGACCGGGACTAGCCGAAATGAGCAGTTCTTC. Translated: CASRETGTSRNEQFF.

The table lists this clone with a count of one. CDR3 sequence (DNA): TGCAGCGTAAGGGGGCGTCAAACAGATACGCAGTATTTT. Translating it yields CSVRGRQTDTQYF. The V and J genes are TRBV29-1 and TRBJ2-3; 7 bases align to TRBD1. Germline loops: CDR1 SQVTM, CDR2 ANQGSEA. The trim removed 6 bases at V and 3 bases at J, leaving 6 bases unmatched. The CDR3 totals 13 residues.

The chain combines TRBV7-8 with TRBJ1-5; possible D gene TRBD1, 6 bases. Germline V gene data show CDR1 as SGHVS and CDR2 as FQNEAQ. Trimming left V 3 bases short and J 7 bases short, with 19 bases between. This CDR3 is built from 16 residues. The DNA for the CDR3 is TGTGCCAGCAGCTTTGATCCCTGGACAGCGGACCAGCCCCAGCATTTT. It yields the protein CASSFDPWTADQPQHF.

This clone was detected only a few times. V and J are TRBV7-9 and TRBJ1-1; TRBD1 is a possible D gene (5 bases). Germline V gene data show CDR1 as SEHNR and CDR2 as FQNEAQ (reference sequence). The length of the CDR3 is 14 residues. V lost 4 bases to trimming and J lost 1 base, with 10 bases between them. This chain's CDR3 is CASSSGGENTEAFF. CDR3 sequence (DNA): TGTGCCAGCAGCTCCGGGGGGGAGAACACTGAAGCTTTCTTT.

The rearrangement joins TRBV6-5 to TRBJ2-1; 11 nucleotides match TRBD1. This CDR3 is built from 15 residues. V was pared by 7 bases and J by 3 bases, with 5 bases of the junction left unmatched. Germline V lookup: CDR1 MNHEY, CDR2 SVGAGI. In DNA form, the CDR3 reads TGTGCCAGCAAACCCGGGACAGGGGGCTACAATGAGCAGTTCTTC. Translated, it gives CASKPGTGGYNEQFF.

The count of this clone is one. The V gene is TRBV11-1, the J gene TRBJ2-3; tentative D call: TRBD2 (6 bases). Trimming took 3 bases from V and 0 from J, leaving 13 bases between them. Germline V gene lookup returns CDR1 SGHAT and CDR2 FQDESV (reference sequence). There are 16 residues in the CDR3. This CDR3 is CASSFFAGTSTDTQYF. In DNA, the CDR3 is TGTGCCAGCAGCTTTTTTGCTGGGACTAGCACAGATACGCAGTATTTT.

The V gene is TRBV27, the J gene TRBJ1-1, with D maybe TRBD1 (6 bases). Germline CDR1 is MNHEY and CDR2 is SMNVEV (reference sequence). The CDR3 runs 13 residues. The ends were cut back, 3 bases at V and 5 bases at J, with 10 bases in the middle. The CDR3 DNA follows: TGTGCCAGCAGTTTGAGGGGGGGTACTGAAGCTTTCTTT. It specifies CASSLRGGTEAFF.

This chain links TRBV7-3 with TRBJ2-1; perhaps TRBD1 as D (6 bases). The germline V gene encodes CDR1 SGHTA and CDR2 FQGTGA. V gave up 5 bases and J gave up 6 bases, with 14 bases separating them. The CDR3 totals 14 residues. The CDR3 bases are TGTGCCAGCAGCCCTCACACAGGGAGCAATGAGCAGTTCTTC. Residues: CASSPHTGSNEQFF.

The genes are TRBV5-1 and TRBJ2-7, with TRBD1 matching 11 bases. Germline V gene lookup returns CDR1 SGHRS and CDR2 YFSETQ. This CDR3 spans 14 amino acids. Trimming at V came to 1 base and at J to 6 bases, leaving 3 bases not matched to a gene. CDR3 region: CASSLRTGGSEQYF. The CDR3 region has the DNA TGCGCCAGCAGCTTGAGGACAGGGGGCTCCGAGCAGTACTTC.

The chain is built from TRBV7-2 and TRBJ1-3, with D possibly matching TRBD1 (6 bases). This CDR3 contains 15 residues. Trimming stripped 5 bases from V and 0 bases from J, with 11 bases between. CDR1 is SGHTA, CDR2 FQGNSA, per germline. In nucleotides, the CDR3 is TGTGCCAGCAGCCCCTGGACAGCCTCTGGAAACACCATATATTTT. Its translation is CASSPWTASGNTIYF.

This clone was seen a single time. This chain uses TRBV13 with TRBJ2-7, with TRBD2 identical over 10 bases. The CDR3 covers 16 residues. V trimming: 4 bases; J trimming: 4 bases; junction bases outside the gene matches: 10. Germline V CDR1 and CDR2: PRHDT, FYEKMQ (reference sequence). Here the CDR3 DNA reads TGTGCCAGCAGCTACCTAGCGGGAGCTGGGGGTTACGAGCAGTACTTC. Translation gives CASSYLAGAGGYEQYF.

The V call is TRBV19, the J call TRBJ1-1; a possible D gene is TRBD1 (6 bases). Germline CDR1 LNHDA, CDR2 SQIVND (reference sequence). V was shortened by 10 bases and J by 1 base, with 10 bases between the two germline ends. CDR3 length: 12 amino acids. This CDR3 reads CATAQGNTEAFF. The CDR3 DNA sequence: TGTGCCACCGCACAGGGGAACACTGAAGCTTTCTTT. The full variable domain, rest sourced from reference TRBV19 and TRBJ1-1, is DGGITQSPKYLFRKEGQNVTLSCEQNLNHDAMYWYRQDPGQGLRLIYYSQIVNDFQKGDIAEGYSVSREKKESFPLTVTSAQKNPTAFYLCATAQGNTEAFFGQGTRLTVV.

This chain joins TRBV5-1 and TRBJ1-3; 11 bases map to TRBD1. This CDR3 is built from 17 residues. The ends lost 4 bases at V and 0 bases at J; junction bases unmatched: 6. Germline loops: CDR1 SGHRS, CDR2 YFSETQ. The CDR3 here is CASSRGQGELSGNTIYF. CDR3 DNA: TGCGCCAGCAGCCGGGGACAGGGGGAGCTCTCTGGAAACACCATATATTTT.

This clone has only one observation. The chain carries TRBV27 and TRBJ2-1; TRBD2 aligns across 10 bases. The length of the CDR3 is 15 residues. Germline V gene data show CDR1 as MNHEY and CDR2 as SMNVEV (reference sequence). V was pared by 2 bases and J by 9 bases, with 7 bases of the junction left unmatched. This CDR3 is CASSLGLAGAVEQFF. The CDR3, as DNA: TGTGCCAGCAGTTTAGGCCTAGCGGGGGCGGTTGAGCAGTTCTTC.

About this clone itself: One end of the junction varies from germline; a read error may be responsible. Other DNA sequences of this sample code for an identical CDR3. CDR3 region: CASRTQGIAEAFF. CDR3 DNA: TGTGCCAGCAGAACACAGGGAATTGCTGAAGCTTTCTTC. The rearrangement joins TRBV6-1 to TRBJ1-1; tentatively, D is TRBD1 (6 bases). Germline assignment: CDR1 MNHNS and CDR2 SASEGT. The CDR3 has 13 amino acids.

The chain joins TRBV7-2 to TRBJ2-3, with D uncertain. The CDR3 extends over 15 amino acids. Germline V gene lookup returns CDR1 SGHTA and CDR2 FQGNSA. V lost 3 bases and J 3 bases, leaving 13 bases between the germline ends. The DNA of the CDR3 is TGTGCCAGCAGCTTTTCTCAGTCAAAGACAGATACGCAGTATTTT. Protein product: CASSFSQSKTDTQYF.

The J gene is TRBJ1-1, the V gene TRBV7-9; D call uncertain. Germline CDR1 and CDR2: SEHNR and FQNEAQ (reference sequence). The CDR3 covers 12 residues. Trimming took 6 bases from V and 1 from J, leaving 6 bases between them. The CDR3 reads CASSSRNTEAFF. DNA for the CDR3: TGTGCCAGCAGTTCTCGGAACACTGAAGCTTTCTTT.

In this sample, this clone turned up a few times. V and J are TRBV15 and TRBJ1-2, with 11 positions matching TRBD1. V shed 5 bases, J shed 7 bases, and the junction held 18 bases outside the gene matches. Germline lookup yields CDR1 LNHNV and CDR2 YYDKDF (reference sequence). The CDR3 runs to 18 residues. The CDR3 sequence is CATSARFTQDRGRSGYTF. The CDR3 nucleotides are TGTGCCACCAGCGCTCGTTTTACACAGGACAGGGGGCGATCTGGCTACACCTTC.

The chain employs TRBV9 and TRBJ2-3; possibly TRBD2 for D (5 bases). Germline V CDR1 and CDR2: SGDLS, YYNGEE. The germline V and J ends were trimmed by 1 base and 2 bases, with 17 bases remaining between them. The CDR3 spans 17 residues. The CDR3 region has the DNA TGTGCCAGCAGCGTACGGGGTTCCGTCCTGCACACAGATACGCAGTATTTT. Translation: CASSVRGSVLHTDTQYF.

V gene TRBV6-6 combines with J gene TRBJ2-1, with D perhaps TRBD2 (5 bases). Between the trimmed V and J ends, which lost 3 bases and 6 bases, there was a span of 15 bases. CDR3 length: 15 amino acids. Germline loops: CDR1 MNHNY, CDR2 SVGAGI (reference sequence). CDR3: CASSYLATPLNEQFF. For the CDR3, the DNA is TGTGCCAGCAGTTATTTAGCGACCCCCCTCAATGAGCAGTTCTTC.

V is TRBV10-3 and J is TRBJ1-2, with no clear D. The CDR3 totals 14 residues. Per germline, CDR1 ENHRY and CDR2 SYGVKD. Trimming took off 1 base at V and 5 bases at J, with 11 bases between the two ends. This chain's CDR3 is CAISEYRPQYGYTF. CDR3 nucleotide sequence: TGTGCCATCAGTGAGTACAGACCCCAGTATGGCTACACCTTC.

This clone has just one count. The rearrangement links TRBV15 to TRBJ2-5, with D possibly TRBD1 on 5 matching bases. The V end was cut by 1 base, the J end by 5 bases, with 11 bases between. The germline gives CDR1 LNHNV, CDR2 YYDKDF (reference sequence). The CDR3 is 14 amino acids. CDR3 residues: CATSRARAEETQYF. The CDR3 DNA reads as TGTGCCACCAGCAGAGCCAGGGCGGAGGAGACCCAGTACTTC.

Only one count was recorded for this clone. V and J are TRBV14 and TRBJ2-1, with no clear D. Trimming left V 2 bases short and J 15 bases short, with 20 bases between. This CDR3 spans 14 amino acids. In germline, CDR1 is SGHDN, CDR2 FVKESK. The CDR3 coding sequence is TGTGCCAGCAGCCAATTCCCGACCAGGATCGCTGGGTTCTTC. Translation: CASSQFPTRIAGFF.

V and J are TRBV7-2 and TRBJ2-3, with D possibly matching TRBD2 (6 bases). The CDR3 loop spans 17 amino acids. Germline V lookup: CDR1 SGHTA, CDR2 FQGNSA. V was trimmed by 2 bases and J by 7 bases, leaving 22 bases between them. DNA of the CDR3: TGTGCCAGCAGCTTATATCGGGGAGGATCCGACGGAAATACGCAGTATTTT. It yields the protein CASSLYRGGSDGNTQYF.